The rows below give T cell receptor beta chains drawn from one sample of a study of T cells in Graves' hyperthyroidism and ophthalmopathy. One entry per CDR3 protein, called by TCRdb with MiXCR from the multiplex PCR reads. The table records hundreds of thousands of distinct CDR3 sequences, under 15% of them present only once. Sequences were obtained from blood. Receptor source: a woman aged 40 to 55 with Graves' ophthalmopathy. Each CDR3 is given with its conserved first and last residue. D genes are given only for firm matches. Size is omitted from some rows. Given values are once, few, many or a class for expanded clones.

d_call clone_size j_call v_call cdr3_aa cdr3_nt
. many TRBJ2-7 TRBV6-2/TRBV6-3 CASSYPLERTGNYEQYF TGTGCCAGCAGTTACCCCCTTGAGAGAACAGGGAACTACGAGCAGTACTTC
. many TRBJ1-5 TRBV15 CATSRAAGYSNQPQHF TGTGCCACCAGCAGAGCAGCCGGGTATAGCAATCAGCCCCAGCATTTT
. many TRBJ2-2 TRBV30 CAWSATGYTGELFF TGTGCCTGGAGTGCTACGGGGTACACCGGGGAGCTGTTTTTT
. . TRBJ2-4 TRBV15 CATSYGMSDIQYF TGTGCCACCAGCTATGGAATGTCGGACATTCAGTACTTC
TRBD2 few TRBJ2-2 TRBV7-9 CASSFTSGGTGELFF TGTGCCAGCAGCTTCACTAGCGGAGGGACCGGGGAGCTGTTTTTT
TRBD1 once TRBJ2-2 TRBV28 CAIPRTGNTGELFF TGTGCCATCCCGAGGACAGGGAACACCGGGGAGCTGTTTTTT
. many TRBJ1-5 TRBV11-2 CASSLDPGYAQPQHF TGTGCCAGCAGCTTAGACCCAGGGTATGCTCAGCCCCAGCATTTT
. many TRBJ2-5 TRBV6-1 CASRRRGGRQETQYF TGTGCCAGCAGGAGAAGGGGGGGCAGGCAAGAGACCCAGTACTTC
. many TRBJ2-5 TRBV20-1 CSVKESLTQYF TGCAGTGTCAAGGAGTCCCTGACCCAGTACTTC
TRBD2 . TRBJ2-7 TRBV6-1 CASSEPRLAGGSYEQYF TGTGCCAGCAGTGAACCGAGACTAGCGGGAGGCTCCTACGAGCAGTACTTC
TRBD2 . TRBJ2-7 TRBV20-1 CSAWGLAGGYEQYF TGCAGTGCCTGGGGACTAGCGGGAGGGTACGAGCAGTACTTC
TRBD1 many TRBJ2-7 TRBV4-1 CASSQLIGGHYEQYF TGCGCCAGCAGCCAACTCATAGGGGGCCACTACGAGCAGTACTTC
. . TRBJ2-7 TRBV28 CASGTMGQYF TGTGCCAGCGGAACTATGGGGCAGTACTTC
. many TRBJ2-2 TRBV29-1 CSVAVTGELFF TGCAGCGTTGCGGTGACCGGGGAGCTGTTTTTT
. many TRBJ2-1 TRBV27 CASSLGRGTYNEQFF TGTGCCAGCAGTTTGGGCAGGGGCACCTACAATGAGCAGTTCTTC
. many TRBJ1-1 TRBV28 CASTSPGGVNTEAFF TGTGCCAGCACCTCACCTGGTGGCGTTAACACTGAAGCTTTCTTT
. . TRBJ1-3 TRBV28 CASGTGSERNTIYF TGTGCCAGCGGGACGGGGTCTGAGCGAAACACCATATATTTT
. few TRBJ2-5 TRBV28 CASSTTRLEETQYF TGTGCCAGCAGCACGACTAGATTGGAAGAGACCCAGTACTTC
TRBD1 . TRBJ2-5 TRBV5-1 CASSRDWDRETQYF TGCGCCAGCAGCCGGGACTGGGACAGGGAGACCCAGTACTTC
. . TRBJ2-7 TRBV5-5 CASSLGGTSRGYEQYF TGTGCCAGCAGCTTGGGGGGTACTAGCAGGGGCTACGAGCAGTACTTC
. few TRBJ2-7 TRBV5-1 CASSPGPGDYEQYF TGCGCCAGCAGTCCGGGGCCGGGAGACTACGAGCAGTACTTC
. many TRBJ1-3 TRBV5-1 CASSLESGGNTIYF TGCGCCAGCAGCTTGGAGTCAGGAGGAAACACCATATATTTT
. many TRBJ2-7 TRBV2 CASSRDGSYEQYF TGTGCCAGCTCGCGGGACGGATCCTACGAGCAGTACTTC
. many TRBJ1-1 TRBV20-1 CSGMGGTEAFF TGCAGTGGGATGGGGGGCACTGAAGCTTTCTTT
. . TRBJ1-1 TRBV30 CAWSVRLTLNTEAFF TGTGCCTGGAGTGTACGGTTAACACTGAACACTGAAGCTTTCTTT
TRBD2 many TRBJ2-2 TRBV20-1 CSAGLAANTGELFF TGCAGTGCGGGACTAGCGGCGAACACCGGGGAGCTGTTTTTT
TRBD2 few TRBJ2-3 TRBV2 CASSGEGAGGPLVPDTQYF TGTGCCAGCAGTGGGGAGGGAGCGGGAGGCCCCTTAGTCCCAGATACGCAGTATTTT
. many TRBJ1-2 TRBV6-1 CASSVVWNYGYTF TGTGCCAGCAGTGTTGTTTGGAACTATGGCTACACCTTC
. many TRBJ1-1 TRBV6-2/TRBV6-3 CASNPSRVLDTEAFF TGTGCCAGCAATCCTTCGCGGGTTTTGGACACTGAAGCTTTCTTT
. . TRBJ2-7 TRBV19 CASSLAGQGIDEQYF TGTGCCAGTTCCCTCGCGGGGCAGGGGATCGACGAGCAGTACTTC
. . TRBJ1-5 TRBV27 CASRTGVAGQPQHF TGTGCCAGCAGGACCGGGGTCGCGGGTCAGCCCCAGCATTTT
. many TRBJ2-5 TRBV6-1 CASSESGRQETQYF TGTGCCAGCAGTGAATCGGGCAGACAAGAGACCCAGTACTTC
TRBD1 many TRBJ2-7 TRBV28 CASSSPGQGLSYEQYF TGTGCCAGCAGTTCTCCAGGACAGGGTCTCTCCTACGAGCAGTACTTC
TRBD1 many TRBJ1-1 TRBV29-1 CSAEDRVATEAFF TGCAGCGCTGAGGACAGGGTGGCCACTGAAGCTTTCTTT
. many TRBJ1-2 TRBV18 CASSRWEDGYTF TGTGCCAGCTCACGATGGGAAGATGGCTACACCTTC
. many TRBJ2-7 TRBV20-1 CSARGKQGFSYEQYF TGCAGTGCTAGAGGCAAACAGGGATTCTCCTACGAGCAGTACTTC
. many TRBJ2-7 TRBV28 CASRQQGDLPYEQYF TGTGCCAGCAGACAGCAGGGTGATTTGCCCTACGAGCAGTACTTC
. . TRBJ1-2 TRBV4-1 CASSRLLLREGGGYTF TGCGCCAGCAGCCGGCTCCTCCTCAGGGAGGGAGGAGGCTACACCTTC
TRBD2 . TRBJ2-7 TRBV11-1 CASSSKAGLGTYEQYF TGTGCCAGCAGCTCAAAAGCGGGACTGGGAACCTACGAGCAGTACTTC
. many TRBJ1-5 TRBV28 CASSLWRDGNQPQHF TGTGCCAGCAGTTTATGGAGGGATGGCAATCAGCCCCAGCATTTT
. . TRBJ1-1 TRBV5-1 CASSALGTEAFF TGCGCCAGCAGCGCCTTGGGCACTGAAGCTTTCTTT
. many TRBJ1-1 TRBV6-1 CASRETAGTEAFF TGTGCCAGCAGGGAAACGGCAGGGACTGAAGCTTTCTTT
TRBD1 many TRBJ1-1 TRBV7-9 CASSDGQGKEVEAFF TGTGCCAGCAGCGACGGACAGGGCAAGGAGGTTGAAGCTTTCTTT
. few TRBJ2-7 TRBV12-3/TRBV12-4 CASSGPGLATYEQYF TGTGCCAGCAGTGGGCCGGGTCTAGCAACCTACGAGCAGTACTTC
TRBD1 few TRBJ2-5 TRBV30 CAWGGQGRGETQYF TGTGCCTGGGGAGGACAGGGTAGGGGAGAGACCCAGTACTTC
. many TRBJ2-5 TRBV6-5 CASSYFAGETQYF TGTGCCAGCAGTTACTTTGCGGGAGAGACCCAGTACTTC
TRBD1 many TRBJ1-1 TRBV30 CAWRPGQGGTEAFF TGTGCCTGGAGGCCGGGACAGGGAGGGACTGAAGCTTTCTTT
. many TRBJ1-2 TRBV28 CASSFILGGGYGYTF TGTGCCAGCAGTTTTATCCTAGGGGGGGGCTATGGCTACACCTTC
. many TRBJ2-7 TRBV28 CASSPTLSSYEQYF TGTGCCAGCAGTCCAACATTAAGCTCCTACGAGCAGTACTTC
. many TRBJ2-5 TRBV12-3/TRBV12-4 CASSLGASRETQYF TGTGCCAGCAGTTTGGGAGCCTCAAGAGAGACCCAGTACTTC